Following are 25 T cell receptor beta chains from one sample sequenced in a study of CD8+ T cells in alopecia areata. It was cDNA, reverse transcribed from extracted RNA, that served as the sequencing template. Profiled with immunoSEQ multiplex PCR; TCRdb holds only in-frame clones, not every one. The profile shows 150,000 to 190,000 clones, less than 65% of them singletons. The sequenced sample was CD8+ T cells sorted from blood, obtained at week 0. Source of these receptors: a human donor with alopecia areata.

CDR3 residues: CASSNGQGGYTF. The CDR3, as DNA: TGTGCCAGCAGCAACGGACAGGGTGGCTACACCTTC. The chain is built from TRBV9 and TRBJ1-2, with 8 bases fitting TRBD1. The CDR3 length is 12 residues. Germline CDR1 and CDR2: SGDLS and YYNGEE. V lost 4 bases and J lost 7; bases outside the gene matches: 3.

V is TRBV7-9 and J is TRBJ1-1; 7 bases agree with TRBD1. The CDR3 contains 13 residues. Germline V lookup: CDR1 SEHNR, CDR2 FQNEAQ (reference sequence). The ends lost 1 base at V and 8 bases at J; junction bases unmatched: 4. The CDR3 here is CASSLVQGSEAFF. CDR3 DNA sequence: TGTGCCAGCAGCTTAGTACAGGGGAGCGAAGCTTTCTTT.

The chain combines TRBV29-1 with TRBJ2-1; D may be TRBD2 (6 bases). This CDR3 is built from 14 residues. Deletions cut 2 bases from V and 4 bases from J, with 12 bases between. Germline V lookup: CDR1 SQVTM, CDR2 ANQGSEA. CDR3 loop: CSVETSTSYNEQFF. CDR3 DNA: TGCAGCGTTGAAACTAGCACCTCTTACAATGAGCAGTTCTTC.

This chain connects TRBV29-1 to TRBJ2-6; 7 bases map to TRBD1. The germline CDR1 and CDR2 sequences are SQVTM and ANQGSEA. The CDR3 is 17 amino acids. The junction had 12 bases not matched to a gene; V was cut back by 7 bases and J by 0 bases. CDR3 region: CSALAGQASSGANVLTF. CDR3 nucleotides: TGCAGCGCTCTGGCCGGACAGGCTAGCTCTGGGGCCAACGTCCTGACTTTC.

This clone was recorded only once. The chain couples TRBV9 to TRBJ2-3, with a possible D match to TRBD1 (6 bases). Germline assignment: CDR1 SGDLS and CDR2 YYNGEE. Trimming removed 3 bases from V and 2 bases from J, with 10 bases in between. The CDR3 has 14 residues. The CDR3 loop is CASSGGGYTDTQYF. In DNA, the CDR3 is TGTGCCAGCAGCGGAGGGGGTTACACAGATACGCAGTATTTT.

On this clone itself: The same CDR3 arises from other DNA sequences in this sample as well. The rearrangement joins TRBV29-1 to TRBJ2-1; D call uncertain. Germline CDR1 reads SQVTM; CDR2 reads ANQGSEA. This CDR3 contains 13 residues. The germline V and J ends were trimmed by 5 bases and 0 bases, with 8 bases remaining between them. CDR3 residues: CSVRGGSYNEQFF. The CDR3 DNA is TGCAGCGTTCGCGGTGGCTCCTACAATGAGCAGTTCTTC.

The CDR3 DNA reads as TGTGCCAGCAGCCAATACCCGGTTCCGCGGGCCTTGGGGGGCTACACCTTC. This translates into CASSQYPVPRALGGYTF. V is TRBV14 and J is TRBJ1-2; D not certain. This CDR3 is 17 amino acids long. Trimming pared 2 bases from V and 8 bases from J, leaving 24 bases between. Germline loops: CDR1 SGHDN, CDR2 FVKESK. Filled out from reference TRBV14 and TRBJ1-2, the complete variable domain reads EAGVTQFPSHSVIEKGQTVTLRCDPISGHDNLYWYRRVMGKEIKFLLHFVKESKQDESGMPNNRFLAERTGGTYSTLKVQPAELEDSGVYFCASSQYPVPRALGGYTFGSGTRLTVV.

The chain is built from TRBV19 and TRBJ2-7; tentative D call: TRBD1 (5 bases). Germline lookup yields CDR1 LNHDA and CDR2 SQIVND (reference sequence). Trimming cost V 3 bases and J 3 bases, with 15 bases left between them. The CDR3 is 15 amino acids. CDR3 sequence: CASSIGASANYEQYF. CDR3 in DNA: TGTGCCAGTAGTATTGGGGCCTCCGCTAACTACGAGCAGTACTTC.

This rearrangement joins TRBV14 to TRBJ2-2; D is perhaps TRBD2 (5 bases). Trimming took off 4 bases at V and 7 bases at J, with 7 bases between the two ends. The CDR3 covers 12 residues. Germline V gene data show CDR1 as SGHDN and CDR2 as FVKESK. The CDR3 sequence: CASSLRVGELFF. CDR3 DNA sequence: TGTGCCAGCAGCCTGCGGGTCGGGGAGCTGTTTTTT. The entire variable domain, with the rest obtained from reference TRBV14 and TRBJ2-2, is as follows: EAGVTQFPSHSVIEKGQTVTLRCDPISGHDNLYWYRRVMGKEIKFLLHFVKESKQDESGMPNNRFLAERTGGTYSTLKVQPAELEDSGVYFCASSLRVGELFFGEGSRLTVL.

This clone occurred a few times. The chain has TRBV4-3 and TRBJ2-7, with a tentative D call TRBD1 (6 bases). V was trimmed by 0 bases and J by 3 bases, leaving 15 bases between them. Germline V gene sequence: CDR1 LGHNA, CDR2 YSLEER. The CDR3 has 16 amino acids. For the CDR3, the DNA is TGCGCCAGCAGCCAAGATTTTGGCCAGGGGCGCTACGAGCAGTACTTC. Its translation: CASSQDFGQGRYEQYF.

This clone showed up just a few times. V gene TRBV29-1 combines with J gene TRBJ1-2; possible D gene TRBD1, 5 bases. Trimming took 0 bases from V and 14 from J, leaving 16 bases between them. The CDR3 has 12 residues. CDR1 and CDR2 from the germline V gene are SQVTM and ANQGSEA. The CDR3 loop reads CSVEDQRDPLTF. The CDR3 nucleotides are TGCAGCGTTGAAGATCAACGGGACCCCTTAACCTTC.

The rearrangement uses TRBV6-1 and TRBJ2-3, with D unresolved. Germline V gene data show CDR1 as MNHNS and CDR2 as SASEGT. Between the trimmed V and J ends, which lost 3 bases and 5 bases, there was a span of 3 bases. CDR3 length equals 11 residues. CDR3 protein: CASSEVDTQYF. Written as DNA, the CDR3 is TGTGCCAGCAGTGAGGTAGATACGCAGTATTTT.

This clone turned up a few times. V gene TRBV30 combines with J gene TRBJ2-1; weak D call: TRBD2 (5 bases). The V and J ends lost 0 bases and 5 bases respectively, with 8 bases between them. The germline CDR1 and CDR2 sequences are GTSNPN and SVGIG (reference sequence). The CDR3 runs to 13 residues. The CDR3, as DNA: TGTGCCTGGAGTGTTACCGGGGACAATGAGCAGTTCTTC. Its protein product is CAWSVTGDNEQFF.

The gene calls are TRBV4-3 and TRBJ2-1, with 12 bases aligning to TRBD1. After removal of 3 bases from V and 7 bases from J, the junction contained 4 bases not matched to a gene. The CDR3 covers 15 residues. The germline gives CDR1 LGHNA, CDR2 YSLEER. The CDR3 sequence is CASSQGTGGMNEQFF. The CDR3 nucleotides read TGCGCCAGCAGCCAGGGGACAGGGGGCATGAATGAGCAGTTCTTC.

The genes are TRBV14 and TRBJ1-1, with D unclear. The V gene's germline CDR1 is SGHDN and CDR2 FVKESK. The V and J ends lost 4 bases and 0 bases respectively, with 12 bases between them. The CDR3 contains 15 residues. The CDR3 loop reads CASSPWRIMNTEAFF. The CDR3 coding sequence is TGTGCCAGCAGCCCCTGGCGGATAATGAACACTGAAGCTTTCTTT.

This clone was detected only a few times. The chain couples TRBV6-5 to TRBJ2-5; 8 bases map to TRBD1. Germline lookup yields CDR1 MNHEY and CDR2 SVGAGI. The CDR3 contains 15 residues. V was pared by 0 bases and J by 4 bases, with 4 bases of the junction left unmatched. CDR3 sequence reads: CASSYSGQGSETQYF. CDR3 nucleotides: TGTGCCAGCAGTTACTCCGGACAGGGTTCAGAGACCCAGTACTTC.

The chain recombines TRBV6-5 with TRBJ2-3, with D possibly being TRBD1 or TRBD2 (5 bases each). Germline CDR1 is MNHEY and CDR2 is SVGAGI. This CDR3 is 15 amino acids long. V lost 0 bases, J lost 4 bases, and 11 bases lay in between. The CDR3 DNA reads TGTGCCAGCAGTTACTCTGGGGACGCACCAGATACGCAGTATTTT. It codes for CASSYSGDAPDTQYF.

The rearrangement links TRBV10-2 to TRBJ2-1; D possibly corresponds to TRBD2 (6 bases). The length of the CDR3 is 15 residues. The V end lost 8 bases, the J end lost 8 bases, and 22 bases lay between the germline ends. Germline loops: CDR1 WSHSY, CDR2 SAAADI. The CDR3 spells CASAQASGRSDEQFF. In DNA form, the CDR3 reads TGCGCCAGCGCCCAAGCCTCAGGGAGGTCCGATGAGCAGTTCTTC.

V usage is TRBV29-1 and J usage is TRBJ1-2, with 9 bases identical to TRBD1. The CDR3 covers 16 residues. With 3 bases clipped from V and 3 bases from J, the junction kept 11 bases outside the gene matches. Looked up from germline, CDR1 is SQVTM and CDR2 is ANQGSEA. The CDR3 DNA reads as TGCAGCGTTGAGGAATGGAAACAGGGGGCGGACTATGGCTACACCTTC. Residues: CSVEEWKQGADYGYTF.

Concerning this clone itself: Different DNA sequences within this sample yield the same CDR3. This chain links TRBV30 with TRBJ1-1, with D uncertain. Germline assignment: CDR1 GTSNPN and CDR2 SVGIG (reference sequence). The V end lost 0 bases, the J end lost 1 base, and 6 bases lay between the germline ends. The CDR3 covers 13 residues. DNA for the CDR3: TGTGCCTGGAGTGTACTAGGGAACACTGAAGCTTTCTTT. As protein: CAWSVLGNTEAFF.

The genes are TRBV9 and TRBJ1-1; D is undetermined. Germline V gene data show CDR1 as SGDLS and CDR2 as YYNGEE. With 0 bases removed from V and 10 bases from J, the gap between germline ends came to 10 bases. The CDR3 has 12 residues. The CDR3 DNA sequence: TGTGCCAGCAGCGTAGGGGATCTCGGAGCTTTCTTT. Encoded protein: CASSVGDLGAFF. The full variable domain, completed using reference TRBV9 and TRBJ1-1, is DSGVTQTPKHLITATGQRVTLRCSPRSGDLSVYWYQQSLDQGLQFLIQYYNGEERAKGNILERFSAQQFPDLHSELNLSSLELGDSALYFCASSVGDLGAFFGQGTRLTVV.

This chain uses TRBV4-3 with TRBJ2-3, with D tentatively TRBD1 (5 bases). The CDR3 contains 15 residues. V was trimmed by 0 bases and J by 2 bases, leaving 9 bases between them. Germline CDR1 LGHNA, CDR2 YSLEER. The CDR3: CASSQDKGNTDTQYF. The DNA for the CDR3 is TGCGCCAGCAGCCAAGATAAGGGGAACACAGATACGCAGTATTTT.

CDR3 region: CAWSLYRGTYNEQFF. The CDR3 bases are TGTGCCTGGAGTCTGTACAGGGGGACCTACAATGAGCAGTTCTTC. V gene TRBV30 combines with J gene TRBJ2-1; 8 bases fit TRBD1. With V trimmed by 2 bases and J by 2 bases, 5 bases remained unmatched. CDR3 size: 15 residues. Germline CDR1 and CDR2: GTSNPN and SVGIG (reference sequence). The variable domain in full, with the rest retrieved from reference TRBV30 and TRBJ2-1, is SQTIHQWPATLVQPVGSPLSLECTVEGTSNPNLYWYRQAAGRGLQLLFYSVGIGQISSEVPQNLSASRPQDRQFILSSKKLLLSDSGFYLCAWSLYRGTYNEQFFGPGTRLTVL.

The gene calls are TRBV10-2 and TRBJ1-1; D remains ambiguous. The CDR3 totals 12 residues. Germline V CDR1 and CDR2: WSHSY, SAAADI. The V and J ends lost 4 bases and 6 bases respectively, with 9 bases between them. The CDR3: CASSADRAEAFF. CDR3 coding DNA: TGCGCCAGCAGTGCAGATCGCGCTGAAGCTTTCTTT.

This clone showed up just a few times. CDR3 bases: TGTGCCAGCAGCTTAAAAGGGGATCAGCCCCAGCATTTT. It translates to CASSLKGDQPQHF. This chain links TRBV11-2 with TRBJ1-5; tentatively, D is TRBD1 (5 bases). Per the germline V gene, CDR1 is SGHAT and CDR2 is FQNNGV. This CDR3 is 13 amino acids long. V was clipped by 2 bases and J by 5 bases, with 7 bases between them.